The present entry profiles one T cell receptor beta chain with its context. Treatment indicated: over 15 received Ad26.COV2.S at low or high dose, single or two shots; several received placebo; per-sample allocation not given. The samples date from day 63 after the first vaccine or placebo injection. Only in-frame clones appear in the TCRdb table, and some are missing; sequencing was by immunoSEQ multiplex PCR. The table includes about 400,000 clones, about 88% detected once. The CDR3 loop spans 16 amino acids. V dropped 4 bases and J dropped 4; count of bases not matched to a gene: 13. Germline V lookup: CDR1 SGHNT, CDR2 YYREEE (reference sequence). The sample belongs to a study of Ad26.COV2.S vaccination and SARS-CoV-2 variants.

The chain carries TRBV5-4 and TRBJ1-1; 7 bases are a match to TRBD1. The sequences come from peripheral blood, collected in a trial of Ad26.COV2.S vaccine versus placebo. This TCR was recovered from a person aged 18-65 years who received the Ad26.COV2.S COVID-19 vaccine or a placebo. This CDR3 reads CASSPLTRDRSTEAFF. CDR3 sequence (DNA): TGTGCCAGCAGCCCCCTAACCCGGGACAGAAGCACTGAAGCTTTCTTT.